A single sample gave rise to the 25 T cell receptor beta chains below, sequenced in a study of T-cell reconstitution after alpha-beta-depleted transplantation in children. This sample's TCRbeta library carried unique molecular identifier barcodes. MiXCR, applied by TCRdb to the PCR reads, yields one record per CDR3 protein. Of 780,000 or so distinct CDR3 sequences listed, around 17% are singletons. The sample in question was PBMCs, mostly from graft donor cells, obtained 360 days after TCRalphabeta/CD19-depleted stem cell transplant. The receptor set was obtained from a male patient between 5 and 17 years old who had a stem cell transplant for acute lymphoblastic leukemia, so the T cells may come from the graft donor.

The chain carries TRBV7-9 and TRBJ2-5, with 9 bases identical to TRBD2. CDR1 is SEHNR, CDR2 FQNEAQ, per germline (reference sequence). V lost 4 bases to trimming and J lost 5 bases; unmatched junction nucleotides: 11. The CDR3 is made up of 16 amino acids. The CDR3 sequence: CASSSGLAREGETQYF. Here the CDR3 DNA reads TGTGCCAGCAGCTCGGGACTAGCCCGGGAAGGTGAGACCCAGTACTTC.

The sample holds a few counts of this clonotype. The chain joins TRBV29-1 to TRBJ2-7; TRBD2 aligns across 10 bases. Trimming at V came to 6 bases and at J to 7 bases, leaving 12 bases not matched to a gene. Germline V CDR1 and CDR2: SQVTM, ANQGSEA. This CDR3 has 14 residues. Written as DNA, the CDR3 is TGCAGCGTGGCTTGGACTAGCGGATTACGGGAGCAGTACTTC. This translates into CSVAWTSGLREQYF.

V and J are TRBV5-1 and TRBJ2-5; 10 positions agree with TRBD2. Germline-derived CDR1 and CDR2 are SGHRS and YFSETQ. This CDR3 comprises 15 residues. Unmatched junction bases numbered 9, after V lost 6 bases and J lost 4 bases. CDR3 sequence (DNA): TGCGCCAGCACCCAGACTAGCGGGTGGGGAGAGACCCAGTACTTC. Its translation: CASTQTSGWGETQYF.

In its sample, this clonotype was seen a few times. The rearrangement joins TRBV11-2 to TRBJ2-5, with 9 bases lining up with TRBD2. The germline V gene has CDR1 SGHAT and CDR2 FQNNGV. V lost 5 bases to trimming and J lost 1 base; unmatched junction nucleotides: 5. The CDR3 runs 15 residues. CDR3 sequence: CASSIRLAAQETQYF. As DNA, the CDR3 is TGTGCCAGCAGCATCAGACTAGCGGCCCAAGAGACCCAGTACTTC.

The V call is TRBV4-1, the J call TRBJ2-1; maybe TRBD1 (5 bases). The CDR3 has 17 amino acids. Between the trimmed V and J ends, which lost 6 bases and 0 bases, there was a span of 18 bases. Per the germline V gene, CDR1 is MGHRA and CDR2 is YSYEKL. CDR3: CASSLPPGMTSYNEQFF. The DNA for the CDR3 is TGCGCCAGCAGTCTTCCGCCAGGGATGACCTCCTACAATGAGCAGTTCTTC.

A few counts support this clonotype. This chain joins TRBV5-5 and TRBJ2-7; 12 positions agree with TRBD1. J was trimmed by 3 bases and V by 0 bases; bases with no gene match: 7. Germline CDR1 SGHKS, CDR2 YYEKEE (reference sequence). This CDR3 contains 17 residues. CDR3 region: CASSLEPGQGAIYEQYF. In nucleotides, the CDR3 is TGTGCCAGCAGCTTGGAACCGGGACAGGGGGCTATCTACGAGCAGTACTTC.

In its sample, this clonotype was seen a few times. The V and J genes are TRBV27 and TRBJ2-7; D is unclear. This CDR3 is built from 13 residues. CDR1 and CDR2 (germline): MNHEY, SMNVEV (reference sequence). Trimming stripped 3 bases from V and 2 bases from J, with 8 bases between. CDR3: CASSFQAAYEQYF. The CDR3 bases are TGTGCCAGCAGTTTTCAGGCCGCCTACGAGCAGTACTTC.

The rearrangement joins TRBV11-1 to TRBJ2-7; weak D call: TRBD2 (5 bases). Per germline, CDR1 SGHAT and CDR2 FQDESV (reference sequence). The CDR3 has 15 amino acids. Trimming shortened V by 5 bases and J by 3 bases, and 17 bases separated the two germline ends. The DNA for the CDR3 is TGTGCCAGCAGCGTATCGGGAAGTTATATCTACGAGCAGTACTTC. Its translation is CASSVSGSYIYEQYF.

This clonotype was counted a few times. The junction shows a germline mismatch at one end, possibly a read error. The chain joins TRBV6-1 to TRBJ2-1, with D maybe TRBD1 (6 bases). There are 12 residues in the CDR3. Germline V gives CDR1 MNHNS, CDR2 SASEGT. CDR3 nucleotide sequence: TGTGCCAGCAGCGAAGACAGGACAGAGCAGTTCTTC. It codes for CASSEDRTEQFF.

The chain recombines TRBV5-6 with TRBJ1-4; weak D call: TRBD1 (6 bases). The CDR3 runs to 18 residues. The germline V gene has CDR1 SGHDT and CDR2 YYEEEE. V was clipped by 1 base and J by 3 bases, with 19 bases between them. CDR3 region: CASSLTGTSRWANEKLFF. Written as DNA, the CDR3 is TGTGCCAGCAGCTTGACGGGGACATCTCGTTGGGCTAATGAAAAACTGTTTTTT.

The J gene is TRBJ1-5, the V gene TRBV24-1; 7 bases align to TRBD1. Per the germline V gene, CDR1 is KGHDR and CDR2 is SFDVKD. Unmatched junction bases numbered 1, after V lost 4 bases and J lost 5 bases. The CDR3 length is 13 residues. This CDR3 reads CATSDRGYQPQHF. Here the CDR3 DNA reads TGTGCCACCAGTGACAGGGGGTATCAGCCCCAGCATTTT.

This clonotype was counted ten times or more. This chain links TRBV29-1 with TRBJ2-7; D unclear. V shed 6 bases and J shed 2 bases, with 17 bases lying between them. This CDR3 spans 14 amino acids. The germline gives CDR1 SQVTM, CDR2 ANQGSEA. The CDR3 spells CSVLSDRRTYEQYF. CDR3 sequence (DNA): TGCAGCGTCCTCTCAGACCGACGAACCTACGAGCAGTACTTC.

V is TRBV20-1 and J is TRBJ1-2, with D perhaps matching TRBD1 (6 bases). In germline, CDR1 is DFQATT, CDR2 SNEGSKA (reference sequence). CDR3 length: 14 residues. The V and J ends lost 6 bases and 0 bases respectively, with 14 bases between them. The CDR3 region is CSAPRDTANYGYTF. The CDR3 region has the DNA TGCAGTGCCCCTAGGGACACCGCTAACTATGGCTACACCTTC.

V gene TRBV11-2 combines with J gene TRBJ1-1; unclear D gene. Germline V gene lookup returns CDR1 SGHAT and CDR2 FQNNGV. The V end lost 3 bases, the J end lost 0 bases, and 14 bases lay between the germline ends. The CDR3 spans 16 residues. The CDR3: CASSFGAGSLNTEAFF. CDR3 sequence (DNA): TGTGCCAGCAGCTTTGGCGCAGGTAGCTTGAACACTGAAGCTTTCTTT.

This clonotype has at least ten counts. V usage is TRBV3-1 and J usage is TRBJ2-2; the D call may be TRBD1 or TRBD2 (5 bases each). Germline V lookup: CDR1 LGHDT, CDR2 YNNKEL (reference sequence). This CDR3 is built from 12 residues. The V gene lost 3 bases and the J gene lost 7 bases, with 6 bases spanning the gap. The chain's CDR3 is CASSHGGGELFF. CDR3 sequence (DNA): TGTGCCAGCAGCCATGGGGGCGGGGAGCTGTTTTTT.

This clonotype was observed at least ten times. The CDR3: CASSLGAGVSGELFF. CDR3 sequence (DNA): TGTGCCAGCAGCTTAGGGGCGGGTGTTAGCGGGGAGCTGTTTTTT. The rearrangement joins TRBV7-2 to TRBJ2-2, with D possibly being TRBD2 (5 bases). Trimming took off 1 base at V and 7 bases at J, with 13 bases between the two ends. Germline V gene lookup returns CDR1 SGHTA and CDR2 FQGNSA. The CDR3 is 15 residues long.

This clonotype was recorded a few times. The chain employs TRBV3-1 and TRBJ1-2, with D unclear. The CDR3 totals 13 residues. Per germline, CDR1 LGHDT and CDR2 YNNKEL (reference sequence). The V gene lost 4 bases and the J gene lost 6 bases, with 12 bases spanning the gap. The CDR3 region is CASSRGGSDGYTF. CDR3 sequence (DNA): TGTGCCAGCAGCCGAGGCGGATCGGATGGCTACACCTTC.

The rearrangement joins TRBV5-1 to TRBJ1-1; TRBD1 aligns across 10 bases. There are 14 residues in the CDR3. Per the germline V gene, CDR1 is SGHRS and CDR2 is YFSETQ. The V segment lost 3 bases and the J segment 6 bases; nucleotides outside the gene matches: 5. CDR3 loop: CASSSGTGEAEAFF. CDR3 in DNA: TGCGCCAGCAGCTCAGGGACAGGGGAAGCTGAAGCTTTCTTT.

This clonotype has only a few counts. The J gene is TRBJ2-5, the V gene TRBV5-5, with 13 bases identical to TRBD2. CDR3 length equals 16 residues. The germline gives CDR1 SGHKS, CDR2 YYEKEE (reference sequence). V shed 2 bases and J 5 bases; nucleotides not matched to a gene: 6. This CDR3 is CASSFTSGRAGETQYF. CDR3 nucleotide sequence: TGTGCCAGCAGCTTCACTAGCGGGAGGGCCGGGGAGACCCAGTACTTC.

The V gene is TRBV5-1, the J gene TRBJ2-2; 8 nucleotides line up with TRBD2. The V segment lost 7 bases and the J segment 3 bases; nucleotides outside the gene matches: 5. CDR1 SGHRS and CDR2 YFSETQ come from the germline V gene. The CDR3 spans 14 residues. As DNA, the CDR3 is TGCGCCAGCTACCAAGCGGGAGACACCGGGGAGCTGTTTTTT. Translation gives CASYQAGDTGELFF.

V is TRBV20-1 and J is TRBJ1-2; 8 bases are shared with TRBD1. The germline gives CDR1 DFQATT, CDR2 SNEGSKA (reference sequence). CDR3 length equals 14 residues. After removal of 2 bases from V and 2 bases from J, the junction contained 4 bases not matched to a gene. The CDR3 region has the DNA TGCAGTGCTAGACCCAGGGGGCGGAACTATGGCTACACCTTC. Its protein is CSARPRGRNYGYTF.

This clonotype was recorded at least ten times. The chain is built from TRBV7-6 and TRBJ1-6; tentatively, D is TRBD1 (6 bases). The CDR3 has 15 residues. Trimming took 1 base from V and 9 from J, leaving 13 bases between them. In germline, CDR1 is SGHVS, CDR2 FNYEAQ. The CDR3 bases are TGTGCCAGCAGCTTAGTTGCAGGGGATAGTTCACCCCTCCACTTT. Its protein product is CASSLVAGDSSPLHF.

J is TRBJ2-7 and V is TRBV5-4, with 9 nucleotides matching TRBD2. With V trimmed by 3 bases and J by 5 bases, 9 bases remained unmatched. CDR1 is SGHNT, CDR2 YYREEE, per germline (reference sequence). This CDR3 is 15 amino acids long. CDR3 coding DNA: TGTGCCAGCAGCTGGGGGGGGACTAGCTATAACGAGCAGTACTTC. The encoded protein is CASSWGGTSYNEQYF.

The V call is TRBV5-6, the J call TRBJ2-7, with a possible D match to TRBD2 (7 bases). The CDR3 totals 16 residues. CDR1 and CDR2 from the germline V gene are SGHDT and YYEEEE. V was pared by 2 bases and J by 2 bases, with 17 bases between. This chain's CDR3 is CASSFRDGGPTYEQYF. CDR3 coding DNA: TGTGCCAGCAGCTTCCGGGACGGGGGGCCTACCTACGAGCAGTACTTC.

This clonotype was detected a few times. This chain links TRBV18 with TRBJ2-7, with 14 bases lining up with TRBD2. The CDR3 runs to 18 residues. Germline V gives CDR1 KGHSH, CDR2 LQKENI. The junction had 10 bases not matched to a gene; V was cut back by 4 bases and J by 2 bases. CDR3 sequence (DNA): TGTGCCAGCTCACACGGACTAGCGGGAGGCCCGTTGGCCTACGAGCAGTACTTC. Translation gives CASSHGLAGGPLAYEQYF.